A single sample gave rise to the 27 T cell receptor beta chains below, sequenced in a study of shared clonotypes between healthy human individuals. The protocol was immunoSEQ multiplex PCR, while the TCRdb copy is restricted to in-frame clones and leaves out a portion. The sample records some 1.4 million clones, approximately 97% being singletons. Sequencing was done on a sample of naive CD4+ T cells sorted from blood. Subset: CD45RA+ positively selected. The receptors here all came from a man aged 30 to 39 in good health.

The J gene is TRBJ2-5, the V gene TRBV6-5; D gene unclear. Germline CDR1 reads MNHEY; CDR2 reads SVGAGI. CDR3 length: 15 amino acids. Deletions cut 2 bases from V and 5 bases from J, with 15 bases between. DNA of the CDR3: TGTGCCAGCAGTTACACTTCCCTTGGTAGGGAGACCCAGTACTTC. Translation: CASSYTSLGRETQYF.

The chain recombines TRBV29-1 with TRBJ2-5; TRBD2 matches at 8 bases. This CDR3 has 14 residues. The V gene end was trimmed by 5 bases and the J gene end by 5 bases; junction bases not matched to a gene: 10. Germline V gene sequence: CDR1 SQVTM, CDR2 ANQGSEA. The CDR3 spells CSVSMRLARETQYF. The CDR3 nucleotides read TGCAGCGTTAGTATGAGACTAGCGCGGGAGACCCAGTACTTC.

The gene calls are TRBV6-6 and TRBJ1-4, with D possibly matching TRBD1 (5 bases). The CDR3 totals 15 residues. V was pared by 1 base and J by 2 bases, with 8 bases between. Germline CDR1 reads MNHNY; CDR2 reads SVGAGI (reference sequence). The DNA for the CDR3 is TGTGCCAGCAGTTACTTACAGGCCACTAATGAAAAACTGTTTTTT. Its protein is CASSYLQATNEKLFF.

CDR3 protein: CASSPTEDSYNEQFF. The DNA for the CDR3 is TGTGCCAGCTCACCAACCGAGGACAGTTACAATGAGCAGTTCTTC. V is TRBV18 and J is TRBJ2-1; tentative D call: TRBD1 (6 bases). CDR3 size: 15 residues. Per germline, CDR1 KGHSH and CDR2 LQKENI. Trimming took 2 bases from V and 4 from J, leaving 12 bases between them.

The J gene is TRBJ2-1, the V gene TRBV2; 9 nucleotides match TRBD2. Losses at the gene ends were 3 bases for V and 10 bases for J; bases not matched to a gene: 10. Looked up from germline, CDR1 is SNHLY and CDR2 is FYNNEI. The CDR3 has 15 residues. DNA of the CDR3: TGTGCCAGCAGTGACGGCGGGAGGGCCCCTTGGGAGCAGTTCTTC. It is translated as CASSDGGRAPWEQFF.

This chain links TRBV6-1 with TRBJ1-5; a possible D gene is TRBD1 (6 bases). CDR3 length: 16 residues. V lost 2 bases, J lost 4 bases, and 15 bases lay in between. Germline V CDR1 and CDR2: MNHNS, SASEGT. The CDR3 here is CASSETLSRGNQPQHF. Written as DNA, the CDR3 is TGTGCCAGCAGTGAAACCCTCAGTAGGGGGAATCAGCCCCAGCATTTT.

This rearrangement joins TRBV19 to TRBJ2-2; no clear D. The V and J ends lost 5 bases and 2 bases respectively, with 12 bases between them. Germline CDR1 and CDR2: LNHDA and SQIVND (reference sequence). The CDR3 is 15 amino acids. This chain's CDR3 is CASSPPSANTGELFF. The CDR3 DNA reads as TGTGCCAGTAGTCCCCCAAGCGCCAACACCGGGGAGCTGTTTTTT. Full variable domain (rest looked up from reference TRBV19 and TRBJ2-2): DGGITQSPKYLFRKEGQNVTLSCEQNLNHDAMYWYRQDPGQGLRLIYYSQIVNDFQKGDIAEGYSVSREKKESFPLTVTSAQKNPTAFYLCASSPPSANTGELFFGEGSRLTVL.

The chain joins TRBV10-1 to TRBJ2-7; 7 bases are shared with TRBD1. CDR1 WNHNN and CDR2 SYGVQD come from the germline V gene (reference sequence). Unmatched junction bases numbered 8, after V lost 3 bases and J lost 3 bases. The CDR3 contains 15 residues. The CDR3: CASSESDRDSYEQYF. For the CDR3, the DNA is TGCGCCAGCAGTGAATCCGACAGGGATAGCTACGAGCAGTACTTC.

The V and J genes are TRBV7-2 and TRBJ2-2, with D perhaps given as TRBD1 or TRBD2 (6 bases each). The V end lost 5 bases, the J end lost 6 bases, and 19 bases lay between the germline ends. CDR1 is SGHTA, CDR2 FQGNSA, per germline. This CDR3 region has 16 residues. DNA of the CDR3: TGTGCCAGCAGCCCACTCCCTGGGGGGCTCCCCGGGGAGCTGTTTTTT. Its protein product is CASSPLPGGLPGELFF.

The chain uses TRBV6-6 and TRBJ2-2; 8 bases align to TRBD2. The CDR3 is 14 residues long. V shed 5 bases and J 5 bases; nucleotides not matched to a gene: 4. CDR1 and CDR2 from the germline V gene are MNHNY and SVGAGI (reference sequence). The CDR3 coding sequence is TGTGCCAGCAGTGGACTAGCCCGAACCGGGGAGCTGTTTTTT. This codes for CASSGLARTGELFF.

This chain joins TRBV18 and TRBJ2-2; 10 nucleotides match TRBD2. Looked up from germline, CDR1 is KGHSH and CDR2 is LQKENI. CDR3 length equals 19 residues. V was clipped by 5 bases and J by 6 bases; unmatched bases: 18. The CDR3 sequence: CASSVVNLAGVAFAGELFF. The CDR3 DNA reads as TGTGCCAGCTCAGTCGTTAATCTAGCGGGAGTTGCGTTTGCCGGGGAGCTGTTTTTT. Combining the CDR3 with reference TRBV18 and TRBJ2-2 gives the whole variable domain NAGVMQNPRHLVRRRGQEARLRCSPMKGHSHVYWYRQLPEEGLKFMVYLQKENIIDESGMPKERFSAEFPKEGPSILRIQQVVRGDSAAYFCASSVVNLAGVAFAGELFFGEGSRLTVL.

This chain uses TRBV6-5 with TRBJ1-1, with a tentative D call TRBD1 (5 bases). The CDR3 runs 14 residues. V shed 8 bases and J shed 3 bases, with 16 bases lying between them. Germline assignment: CDR1 MNHEY and CDR2 SVGAGI. CDR3 nucleotide sequence: TGTGCCAGCTTCTATATTGCCAGGGACACTGAAGCTTTCTTT. Residues: CASFYIARDTEAFF.

The chain recombines TRBV28 with TRBJ2-2; D is uncertain. This CDR3 contains 15 residues. The ends were cut back, 4 bases at V and 5 bases at J, with 14 bases in the middle. Germline values: CDR1 MDHEN, CDR2 SYDVKM. CDR3 sequence (DNA): TGTGCCAGCAGTTCACCGCCCCCCGATACCGGGGAGCTGTTTTTT. This sequence encodes CASSSPPPDTGELFF.

V is TRBV20-1 and J is TRBJ2-5; D gene ambiguous. This CDR3 comprises 11 residues. The V gene lost 3 bases and the J gene lost 3 bases, with 5 bases spanning the gap. Germline-derived CDR1 and CDR2 are DFQATT and SNEGSKA (reference sequence). CDR3 protein: CSASFEETQYF. The CDR3 region has the DNA TGCAGTGCTAGTTTTGAAGAGACCCAGTACTTC.

The chain is built from TRBV5-4 and TRBJ2-7; 11 bases align to TRBD2. With V trimmed by 4 bases and J by 3 bases, 6 bases remained unmatched. Per the germline V gene, CDR1 is SGHNT and CDR2 is YYREEE (reference sequence). This CDR3 contains 15 residues. The CDR3 sequence: CASSLPTSGIYEQYF. As DNA, the CDR3 is TGTGCCAGCAGCCTCCCGACTAGCGGGATCTACGAGCAGTACTTC.

The chain links TRBV6-1 to TRBJ2-2, with no clear D. The CDR3 spans 15 residues. Germline V gene data show CDR1 as MNHNS and CDR2 as SASEGT. V dropped 6 bases and J dropped 3 bases, with 14 bases sitting between them. The CDR3: CASRVMIGYTGELFF. CDR3 DNA: TGTGCCAGCAGGGTGATGATCGGATACACCGGGGAGCTGTTTTTT.

This clone showed up just once. CDR3 protein: CASSFSREHYGYTF. CDR3 DNA: TGCGCCAGCAGCTTCAGCAGGGAACACTATGGCTACACCTTC. The gene calls are TRBV5-1 and TRBJ1-2; TRBD1 is a possible D gene (5 bases). The germline CDR1 and CDR2 sequences are SGHRS and YFSETQ. The CDR3 is made up of 14 amino acids. V lost 2 bases to trimming and J lost 3 bases, with 11 bases between them. The whole variable domain, filled in from reference TRBV5-1 and TRBJ1-2, reads KAGVTQTPRYLIKTRGQQVTLSCSPISGHRSVSWYQQTPGQGLQFLFEYFSETQRNKGNFPGRFSGRQFSNSRSEMNVSTLELGDSALYLCASSFSREHYGYTFGSGTRLTVV.

The rearrangement links TRBV4-3 to TRBJ2-3; maybe TRBD2 (5 bases). Germline lookup yields CDR1 LGHNA and CDR2 YSLEER. V was trimmed by 5 bases and J by 4 bases, leaving 7 bases between them. The CDR3 has 12 amino acids. CDR3 in amino acids: CASSGSADTQYF. The CDR3 region has the DNA TGCGCCAGCAGCGGTAGCGCAGATACGCAGTATTTT.

The rearrangement joins TRBV6-5 to TRBJ2-7; 7 bases map to TRBD1. In germline, CDR1 is MNHEY, CDR2 SVGAGI. J gave up 6 bases and V 5 bases, and 13 bases lay outside the gene matches. This CDR3 has 15 residues. The DNA of the CDR3 is TGTGCCAGCAGTAGACTCGGGGTAGGGGGCTTCGAGCAGTACTTC. This gives the protein CASSRLGVGGFEQYF.

The chain links TRBV9 to TRBJ2-5; D is undetermined. Trimming cost V 1 base and J 4 bases, with 20 bases left between them. Germline V lookup: CDR1 SGDLS, CDR2 YYNGEE. There are 17 residues in the CDR3. The CDR3 loop reads CASSVSPGATRLETQYF. The CDR3 nucleotides are TGTGCCAGCAGCGTATCACCTGGTGCTACGCGTCTAGAGACCCAGTACTTC.

This CDR3 is CASSLKHSSNQPQHF. The CDR3 bases are TGCGCCAGCAGCCTCAAGCACAGTAGCAATCAGCCCCAGCATTTT. This chain connects TRBV4-3 to TRBJ1-5; D call uncertain. Trimming took 4 bases from V and 0 from J, leaving 10 bases between them. Per germline, CDR1 LGHNA and CDR2 YSLEER. This CDR3 has 15 residues.

The chain recombines TRBV7-9 with TRBJ2-3; D is ambiguous. This CDR3 spans 13 amino acids. Germline V gene sequence: CDR1 SEHNR, CDR2 FQNEAQ (reference sequence). V was shortened by 5 bases and J by 4 bases, with 10 bases between the two germline ends. The CDR3 here is CASSLEEPDTQYF. CDR3 nucleotide sequence: TGTGCCAGCAGCCTAGAGGAACCAGATACGCAGTATTTT.

This chain connects TRBV7-9 to TRBJ2-3; D is uncertain. The germline V gene has CDR1 SEHNR and CDR2 FQNEAQ (reference sequence). The CDR3 extends over 14 amino acids. Trimming shortened V by 2 bases and J by 0 bases, and 6 bases separated the two germline ends. The CDR3 loop is CASSLMASTDTQYF. CDR3 coding DNA: TGTGCCAGCAGCTTAATGGCTAGCACAGATACGCAGTATTTT.

The chain is built from TRBV30 and TRBJ2-1, with a possible D match to TRBD1 (6 bases). The V gene lost 8 bases and the J gene lost 7 bases, with 24 bases spanning the gap. The CDR3 runs to 15 residues. From germline, CDR1 is GTSNPN and CDR2 SVGIG (reference sequence). The CDR3: CARTQGATPRNEQFF. DNA of the CDR3: TGTGCCCGAACACAGGGCGCGACGCCTCGGAATGAGCAGTTCTTC.

J is TRBJ1-2 and V is TRBV5-6, with 8 bases identical to TRBD1. Germline V gives CDR1 SGHDT, CDR2 YYEEEE. The CDR3 totals 15 residues. Trimming at V came to 2 bases and at J to 2 bases, leaving 5 bases not matched to a gene. This chain's CDR3 is CASSLPGGANYGYTF. CDR3 DNA: TGTGCCAGCAGCTTACCAGGGGGCGCAAACTATGGCTACACCTTC.

This chain connects TRBV7-8 to TRBJ2-1, with 13 bases that match TRBD2. Unmatched junction bases numbered 11, after V lost 8 bases and J lost 1 base. The germline V gene encodes CDR1 SGHVS and CDR2 FQNEAQ. The CDR3 is 18 residues long. The CDR3 DNA reads TGTGCCAGCCACGGACTAGCGGGAGAGAGGAGGTCCTACAATGAGCAGTTCTTC. Amino acids: CASHGLAGERRSYNEQFF.

The chain employs TRBV10-3 and TRBJ2-7; D not certain. The CDR3 extends over 13 amino acids. Germline V lookup: CDR1 ENHRY, CDR2 SYGVKD. V was trimmed by 6 bases and J by 4 bases, leaving 13 bases between them. The CDR3 is CAIRSPARYEQYF. CDR3 DNA: TGTGCCATCAGAAGTCCGGCAAGATACGAGCAGTACTTC.